Presented here are 31 T cell receptor beta chains from one specimen sequenced in a study of blood T cell repertoires in COVID-19. Sequenced by immunoSEQ multiplex PCR; TCRdb stores in-frame clones only, minus some. The sample has around 170,000 clones; roughly 80% are singletons. Sequenced sample: PBMCs or T cells enriched from blood (not recorded which). The receptor set was obtained from a man aged 45-65 years who had recovered from COVID-19.

The chain recombines TRBV24-1 with TRBJ2-1; 10 nucleotides match TRBD2. Germline trimming cut 3 bases from V and 0 bases from J; bases unmatched to any gene: 4. CDR1 is KGHDR and CDR2 is SFDVKD in the germline V gene. CDR3 length: 17 amino acids. The chain's CDR3 is CATSDLAGESSYNEQFF. The DNA for the CDR3 is TGTGCCACCAGTGATCTAGCGGGGGAGAGCTCCTACAATGAGCAGTTCTTC.

This chain links TRBV7-3 with TRBJ1-2, with 8 bases aligning to TRBD1. The CDR3 has 19 amino acids. CDR1 SGHTA and CDR2 FQGTGA come from the germline V gene. Trimming removed 5 bases from V and 0 bases from J; junction bases left unmatched: 17. CDR3 nucleotides: TGTGCCAGCAGCCCAACCCCCCCAGGGGGCGCCTTCTCTAACTATGGCTACACCTTC. The encoded protein is CASSPTPPGGAFSNYGYTF.

V gene TRBV7-8 combines with J gene TRBJ2-1; possibly TRBD1 for D (5 bases). The CDR3 loop spans 14 amino acids. Germline assignment: CDR1 SGHVS and CDR2 FQNEAQ. V was cut by 5 bases and J by 7 bases, with 15 bases left in between. Here the CDR3 DNA reads TGTGCCAGCAGCAGACAGCTGCTTCAAAATGAGCAGTTCTTC. This gives the protein CASSRQLLQNEQFF. Drawing the rest from reference TRBV7-8 and TRBJ2-1, the complete variable domain is GAGVSQSPRYKVAKRGQDVALRCDPISGHVSLFWYQQALGQGPEFLTYFQNEAQLDKSGLPSDRFFAERPEGSVSTLKIQRTQQEDSAVYLCASSRQLLQNEQFFGPGTRLTVL.

The rearrangement joins TRBV27 to TRBJ2-3, with TRBD2 as a possible D gene (5 bases). Trimming cost V 8 bases and J 2 bases, with 20 bases left between them. The germline V gene has CDR1 MNHEY and CDR2 SMNVEV (reference sequence). The CDR3 is 16 residues long. The CDR3 protein is CASSLGSGVFTDTQYF. The CDR3 DNA reads TGTGCCAGCTCCTTGGGGAGCGGTGTTTTCACAGATACGCAGTATTTT.

The chain links TRBV6-5 to TRBJ2-5; 10 positions match TRBD2. V trimming: 4 bases; J trimming: 5 bases; junction bases outside the gene matches: 4. Germline-derived CDR1 and CDR2 are MNHEY and SVGAGI. The CDR3 runs 14 residues. The CDR3 sequence: CASSWGLASETQYF. DNA of the CDR3: TGTGCCAGCAGTTGGGGACTAGCGAGCGAGACCCAGTACTTC.

The gene calls are TRBV29-1 and TRBJ2-1; tentative D call: TRBD1 (6 bases). Germline V gives CDR1 SQVTM, CDR2 ANQGSEA. The CDR3 length is 13 residues. The V end was cut by 4 bases, the J end by 0 bases, with 7 bases between. CDR3 in DNA: TGCAGCGTTGGGGACAACTCCTACAATGAGCAGTTCTTC. Its protein is CSVGDNSYNEQFF.

V usage is TRBV4-3 and J usage is TRBJ2-7; no firm D call. The germline CDR1 and CDR2 sequences are LGHNA and YSLEER. V was trimmed by 1 base and J by 4 bases, leaving 8 bases between them. The CDR3 sequence is 13 residues long. CDR3 loop: CASSQGQRYEQYF. CDR3 sequence (DNA): TGCGCCAGCAGCCAAGGGCAAAGATACGAGCAGTACTTC.

The V call is TRBV11-2, the J call TRBJ1-2, with 10 nucleotides matching TRBD1. Per the germline V gene, CDR1 is SGHAT and CDR2 is FQNNGV. The CDR3 loop spans 18 amino acids. Trimming took 8 bases from V and 2 from J; bases not matched to a gene: 17. CDR3 DNA sequence: TGTGCCAGCTACACTATATCCCCTCCGGGACAGGGGAACTATGGCTACACCTTC. Translating it yields CASYTISPPGQGNYGYTF.

The chain is built from TRBV6-5 and TRBJ1-5; 7 bases are shared with TRBD1. This CDR3 is 15 amino acids long. CDR1 is MNHEY, CDR2 SVGAGI, per germline. After removal of 6 bases from V and 2 bases from J, the junction contained 7 bases not matched to a gene. The CDR3 bases are TGTGCCAGCAGAGACAACCAGGGGGGCAATCAGCCCCAGCATTTT. This codes for CASRDNQGGNQPQHF.

As to this clone: Other DNA variants within this sample encode the same CDR3. The chain uses TRBV5-1 and TRBJ2-2; the D gene is possibly TRBD1 (6 bases). Germline assignment: CDR1 SGHRS and CDR2 YFSETQ. The CDR3 extends over 16 amino acids. Trimming left V 4 bases short and J 4 bases short, with 17 bases between. This CDR3 reads CASSLVGAQGTGELFF. Written as DNA, the CDR3 is TGCGCCAGCAGCCTGGTGGGGGCACAAGGCACCGGGGAGCTGTTTTTT.

The chain uses TRBV6-5 and TRBJ1-3; maybe TRBD1 (6 bases). This CDR3 has 14 amino acids. Germline CDR1 is MNHEY and CDR2 is SVGAGI. The V gene lost 7 bases and the J gene lost 3 bases, with 13 bases spanning the gap. The DNA of the CDR3 is TGTGCCAGCACCAACGACAGGCTTGGAAACACCATATATTTT. Translated: CASTNDRLGNTIYF.

The CDR3 reads CASSTLGTPKYNEQFF. The CDR3 coding sequence is TGTGCCAGTAGTACCCTCGGGACACCTAAATACAATGAGCAGTTCTTC. This chain links TRBV19 with TRBJ2-1, with TRBD1 as a possible D gene (6 bases). V lost 4 bases and J 4 bases, leaving 17 bases between the germline ends. Germline V gene data show CDR1 as LNHDA and CDR2 as SQIVND (reference sequence). This CDR3 spans 16 amino acids.

The rearrangement uses TRBV6-6 and TRBJ2-7; no clear D gene. The CDR3 length is 12 residues. Germline V gene lookup returns CDR1 MNHNY and CDR2 SVGAGI (reference sequence). Trimming removed 6 bases from V and 2 bases from J, with 8 bases in between. CDR3 amino acids: CASSSVPYEQYF. In DNA form, the CDR3 reads TGTGCCAGCAGCTCCGTCCCCTACGAGCAGTACTTC.

The chain employs TRBV2 and TRBJ2-7, with 7 bases identical to TRBD1. This CDR3 contains 14 residues. Germline V gene sequence: CDR1 SNHLY, CDR2 FYNNEI. Germline trimming cut 6 bases from V and 0 bases from J; bases unmatched to any gene: 5. CDR3 region: CASRGDSSSYEQYF. As DNA, the CDR3 is TGTGCCAGCAGGGGGGACAGTAGCTCCTACGAGCAGTACTTC.

The chain joins TRBV5-3 to TRBJ1-2, with 9 bases fitting TRBD1. TRBV5-3 is recorded as an ORF, its role being uncertain. This CDR3 is 15 amino acids long. Trimming removed 2 bases from V and 7 bases from J; junction bases left unmatched: 9. This CDR3 reads CARSFLRDRDRGYTF. CDR3 nucleotide sequence: TGTGCCAGAAGCTTTTTGCGGGACAGGGATCGTGGCTACACCTTC.

This clone was recorded once. The V call is TRBV18, the J call TRBJ2-2; no clear D gene. This CDR3 spans 14 amino acids. V gave up 6 bases and J gave up 8 bases, with 16 bases separating them. CDR1 and CDR2 from the germline V gene are KGHSH and LQKENI. For the CDR3, the DNA is TGTGCCAGCTCTCTAGACTTGGTTTCGGGGGAGCTGTTTTTT. This codes for CASSLDLVSGELFF.

The V call is TRBV9, the J call TRBJ1-4, with no clear D. Germline V lookup: CDR1 SGDLS, CDR2 YYNGEE. This CDR3 comprises 14 residues. V dropped 4 bases and J dropped 5 bases, with 12 bases sitting between them. The CDR3 region has the DNA TGTGCCAGCAGCACGGCTTGGAGAAATGAAAAACTGTTTTTT. Translated, it gives CASSTAWRNEKLFF.

The J gene is TRBJ2-7, the V gene TRBV6-6; no clear D. V shed 6 bases and J shed 4 bases, with 19 bases lying between them. The germline V gene has CDR1 MNHNY and CDR2 SVGAGI (reference sequence). This CDR3 region has 15 residues. CDR3 bases: TGTGCCAGCAGACCACCGCAGGCCCTTAATTACGAGCAGTACTTC. Its translation: CASRPPQALNYEQYF.

The chain combines TRBV4-1 with TRBJ1-2, with 10 bases lining up with TRBD1. CDR3 length: 14 amino acids. V shed 3 bases and J 6 bases; nucleotides not matched to a gene: 4. The germline V gene encodes CDR1 MGHRA and CDR2 YSYEKL. The CDR3 region has the DNA TGCGCCAGCAGCCAGGCCGGGACAGGGGATGGCTACACCTTC. It yields the protein CASSQAGTGDGYTF.

J is TRBJ1-4 and V is TRBV7-8, with D possibly TRBD1 on 6 matching bases. The CDR3 spans 15 residues. From germline, CDR1 is SGHVS and CDR2 FQNEAQ. Trimming cost V 0 bases and J 5 bases, with 10 bases left between them. The DNA for the CDR3 is TGTGCCAGCAGCTTAGCCCAGGGGATAAATGAAAAACTGTTTTTT. It translates to CASSLAQGINEKLFF.

The gene calls are TRBV15 and TRBJ1-6; 8 bases align to TRBD1. V dropped 3 bases and J dropped 9; count of bases not matched to a gene: 7. The CDR3 runs to 15 residues. Germline V lookup: CDR1 LNHNV, CDR2 YYDKDF (reference sequence). CDR3 nucleotides: TGTGCCACCAGCAGTACCGGGACAGGCTTTTCACCCCTCCACTTT. Amino acid sequence: CATSSTGTGFSPLHF.

The chain uses TRBV7-9 and TRBJ1-3; D is perhaps TRBD1 (5 bases). Germline CDR1 SEHNR, CDR2 FQNEAQ (reference sequence). The CDR3 contains 14 residues. V was clipped by 11 bases and J by 0 bases, with 14 bases between them. CDR3 protein: CAAEGALSGNTIYF. For the CDR3, the DNA is TGTGCCGCGGAAGGGGCACTCTCTGGAAACACCATATATTTT.

The rearrangement links TRBV3-1 (or the pseudogene TRBV3-2) to TRBJ1-2; 8 bases line up with TRBD1. With V trimmed by 4 bases and J by 6 bases, 13 bases remained unmatched. CDR3 size: 16 residues. The germline V gene has CDR1 LGHDT and CDR2 YNNKEL (reference sequence). CDR3 sequence reads: CASSPAPSRGLHGYTF. The CDR3 DNA sequence: TGTGCCAGCAGCCCCGCCCCTTCCAGGGGGCTACATGGCTACACCTTC.

This rearrangement joins TRBV6-6 to TRBJ1-2; weak D call: TRBD1 (5 bases). The CDR3 runs to 16 residues. Germline values: CDR1 MNHNY, CDR2 SVGAGI (reference sequence). Trimming left V 7 bases short and J 8 bases short, with 26 bases between. DNA for the CDR3: TGTGCCAGCACCCAAGGGGTCGGGAGCGCACCTCGGGGCTACACCTTC. This sequence encodes CASTQGVGSAPRGYTF.

V and J are TRBV3-1 (or the pseudogene TRBV3-2) and TRBJ1-1, with a tentative D call TRBD1 (6 bases). Germline V gene sequence: CDR1 LGHDT, CDR2 YNNKEL (reference sequence). Trimming cost V 4 bases and J 4 bases, with 19 bases left between them. This CDR3 comprises 16 residues. The CDR3 region is CASSRIGGAGSTEAFF. The CDR3 region has the DNA TGTGCCAGCAGCCGTATAGGGGGGGCGGGAAGCACTGAAGCTTTCTTT.

This sequence joins TRBV5-1 and TRBJ2-7, with a weak D call TRBD2 (5 bases). CDR1 and CDR2 from the germline V gene are SGHRS and YFSETQ. Trimming pared 2 bases from V and 2 bases from J, leaving 11 bases between. This CDR3 region has 14 residues. The CDR3 DNA reads as TGCGCCAGCAGCTTAGGACCCGGGGCCTACGAGCAGTACTTC. Translation gives CASSLGPGAYEQYF.

The chain has TRBV19 and TRBJ1-5, with 7 bases matching TRBD1. Germline CDR1 LNHDA, CDR2 SQIVND (reference sequence). The ends lost 7 bases at V and 4 bases at J; junction bases unmatched: 4. CDR3 length: 13 amino acids. The CDR3 DNA reads TGTGCCAGTAAGGACAGGAGTAATCAGCCCCAGCATTTT. Translating it yields CASKDRSNQPQHF.

This clone appeared once. The V call is TRBV27, the J call TRBJ1-5; 9 bases agree with TRBD1. The J segment lost 3 bases and the V segment lost 6 bases, leaving 21 bases of the junction unmatched. Germline-derived CDR1 and CDR2 are MNHEY and SMNVEV (reference sequence). The CDR3 has 20 residues. CDR3 protein: CASSRFGIRSGTGINQPQHF. The CDR3 DNA reads as TGTGCCAGCAGCCGGTTTGGGATCCGATCCGGGACAGGGATCAATCAGCCCCAGCATTTT.

The chain has TRBV19 and TRBJ1-6; TRBD1 aligns across 7 bases. Germline values: CDR1 LNHDA, CDR2 SQIVND (reference sequence). V dropped 6 bases and J dropped 5; count of bases not matched to a gene: 10. This CDR3 has 16 amino acids. CDR3: CASRILWTGDNSPLHF. CDR3 nucleotides: TGTGCCAGTAGAATCTTGTGGACAGGAGATAATTCACCCCTCCACTTT.

The genes are TRBV11-3 and TRBJ2-5, with D tentatively TRBD1 (6 bases). The CDR3 has 17 amino acids. From germline, CDR1 is SGHNT and CDR2 YENEEA. V lost 5 bases and J 5 bases, leaving 24 bases between the germline ends. The DNA of the CDR3 is TGTGCCAGCAGCCCACCCCCCAGGGGTCCTAGATGGGAGACCCAGTACTTC. Translation: CASSPPPRGPRWETQYF.

The chain carries TRBV3-1 (or the pseudogene TRBV3-2) and TRBJ2-3; 9 nucleotides line up with TRBD2. Germline CDR1 reads LGHDT; CDR2 reads YNNKEL (reference sequence). The CDR3 covers 17 residues. V was clipped by 1 base and J by 5 bases; unmatched bases: 10. The CDR3 loop is CASSQVAGAPAGDTQYF. In nucleotides, the CDR3 is TGTGCCAGCAGCCAAGTAGCGGGGGCGCCCGCCGGAGATACGCAGTATTTT.